Each of the 11 T cell receptor beta chains below was sequenced from the same sample in a study of early T cells in non-severe SARS-CoV-2 infection. TCRdb re-derived calls from the 5' RACE reads in MiXCR, one entry per CDR3 protein. The sample yields 55,000 to 85,000 distinct CDR3 sequences, roughly 13% seen once. Sequencing used whole blood. The receptors come from an adult who was a healthcare worker with PCR-confirmed SARS-CoV-2 infection or an uninfected control (not recorded which).

There are many counts of this clonotype. The chain has TRBV12-3 or TRBV12-4 and TRBJ1-5, with unresolved D. The CDR3 sequence is 12 residues long. Trimming pared 7 bases from V and 0 bases from J, leaving 4 bases between. As DNA, the CDR3 is TGTGCCAGCACCAATAGCAATCAGCCCCAGCATTTT. Translated: CASTNSNQPQHF.

This clonotype occurred many times. The chain is built from TRBV27 and TRBJ2-1, with D hard to call. The germline CDR1 and CDR2 sequences are MNHEY and SMNVEV (reference sequence). V lost 7 bases to trimming and J lost 14 bases, with 18 bases between them. The CDR3 is made up of 12 amino acids. CDR3: CASNHSGPLEFF. The CDR3 DNA follows: TGTGCCAGCAACCATTCAGGTCCATTGGAGTTCTTC.

This clonotype occurred a few times. This chain links TRBV7-9 with TRBJ2-7, with unresolved D. CDR1 and CDR2 from the germline V gene are SEHNR and FQNEAQ (reference sequence). V lost 4 bases to trimming and J lost 7 bases, with 17 bases between them. The CDR3 is 14 residues long. The CDR3 DNA is TGTGCCAGCAGCTCCCCCGGTGTTCCCTGGGAGCAGTACTTC. Protein sequence: CASSSPGVPWEQYF.

This clonotype was picked up many times. The genes are TRBV20-1 and TRBJ2-5; D is tentatively TRBD1 or TRBD2 (5 bases each). V lost 4 bases, J lost 4 bases, and 10 bases lay in between. CDR1 and CDR2 (germline): DFQATT, SNEGSKA (reference sequence). CDR3 length: 12 residues. The CDR3, as DNA: TGCAGTGCTACCGGGACCCCAGAGACCCAGTACTTC. Amino acid sequence: CSATGTPETQYF.

This rearrangement joins TRBV18 to TRBJ2-3, with D uncertain. The V end was cut by 3 bases, the J end by 0 bases, with 13 bases between. The CDR3 has 16 amino acids. Germline CDR1 is KGHSH and CDR2 is LQKENI. The CDR3 is CASSPEQRTSTDTQYF. In DNA, the CDR3 is TGTGCCAGCTCACCGGAACAGCGAACTAGCACAGATACGCAGTATTTT.

The V gene is TRBV11-2, the J gene TRBJ2-7; the D gene could be TRBD1 or TRBD2 (5 bases each). V lost 2 bases and J lost 5, with 13 bases in between. This CDR3 comprises 14 residues. In germline, CDR1 is SGHAT, CDR2 FQNNGV. The CDR3 region is CASSLSAGTHEQYF. The CDR3 bases are TGTGCCAGCAGCTTATCGGCAGGGACCCACGAGCAGTACTTC.

In its sample, this clonotype was seen a few times. J is TRBJ2-7 and V is TRBV5-4, with 10 bases identical to TRBD1. CDR1 SGHNT and CDR2 YYREEE come from the germline V gene (reference sequence). The V and J ends lost 3 bases and 2 bases, in that order; junction bases with no gene match: 5. The CDR3 consists of 15 residues. CDR3 in DNA: TGTGCCAGCAGCTCTGGACAGGGGGTGACCTACGAGCAGTACTTC. Residues: CASSSGQGVTYEQYF.

This rearrangement joins TRBV7-2 to TRBJ2-5; possibly TRBD2 for D (5 bases). The CDR3 extends over 16 amino acids. The germline V gene encodes CDR1 SGHTA and CDR2 FQGNSA. V lost 5 bases and J 7 bases, leaving 23 bases between the germline ends. This chain's CDR3 is CASSVTVGKPGGTQYF. In DNA, the CDR3 is TGTGCCAGCAGCGTAACGGTCGGGAAACCAGGCGGGACCCAGTACTTC.

The chain links TRBV19 to TRBJ2-5; D may be TRBD1 (5 bases). The CDR3 is 15 amino acids. V lost 8 bases and J lost 1, with 17 bases in between. CDR1 LNHDA and CDR2 SQIVND come from the germline V gene (reference sequence). The CDR3 here is CASRTFQGSQETQYF. CDR3 sequence (DNA): TGTGCCAGTCGCACATTCCAGGGATCCCAAGAGACCCAGTACTTC.

This clonotype showed up just a few times. This chain uses TRBV7-3 with TRBJ1-6, with D maybe TRBD1 (6 bases). With 2 bases removed from V and 8 bases from J, the gap between germline ends came to 10 bases. The CDR3 is made up of 14 amino acids. CDR1 is SGHTA, CDR2 FQGTGA, per germline. The CDR3 is CASSLGRGDSPLHF. CDR3 nucleotide sequence: TGTGCCAGCAGCTTAGGCAGGGGCGATTCACCCCTCCACTTT.

CDR3 DNA: TGTGCCAGCAGCCAAGATGGGCGCTCCTACGAGCAGTACTTC. It codes for CASSQDGRSYEQYF. V gene TRBV12-3 or TRBV12-4 combines with J gene TRBJ2-7; D is uncertain. Trimming removed 6 bases at V and 0 bases at J, with 12 bases between. The CDR3 spans 14 residues.